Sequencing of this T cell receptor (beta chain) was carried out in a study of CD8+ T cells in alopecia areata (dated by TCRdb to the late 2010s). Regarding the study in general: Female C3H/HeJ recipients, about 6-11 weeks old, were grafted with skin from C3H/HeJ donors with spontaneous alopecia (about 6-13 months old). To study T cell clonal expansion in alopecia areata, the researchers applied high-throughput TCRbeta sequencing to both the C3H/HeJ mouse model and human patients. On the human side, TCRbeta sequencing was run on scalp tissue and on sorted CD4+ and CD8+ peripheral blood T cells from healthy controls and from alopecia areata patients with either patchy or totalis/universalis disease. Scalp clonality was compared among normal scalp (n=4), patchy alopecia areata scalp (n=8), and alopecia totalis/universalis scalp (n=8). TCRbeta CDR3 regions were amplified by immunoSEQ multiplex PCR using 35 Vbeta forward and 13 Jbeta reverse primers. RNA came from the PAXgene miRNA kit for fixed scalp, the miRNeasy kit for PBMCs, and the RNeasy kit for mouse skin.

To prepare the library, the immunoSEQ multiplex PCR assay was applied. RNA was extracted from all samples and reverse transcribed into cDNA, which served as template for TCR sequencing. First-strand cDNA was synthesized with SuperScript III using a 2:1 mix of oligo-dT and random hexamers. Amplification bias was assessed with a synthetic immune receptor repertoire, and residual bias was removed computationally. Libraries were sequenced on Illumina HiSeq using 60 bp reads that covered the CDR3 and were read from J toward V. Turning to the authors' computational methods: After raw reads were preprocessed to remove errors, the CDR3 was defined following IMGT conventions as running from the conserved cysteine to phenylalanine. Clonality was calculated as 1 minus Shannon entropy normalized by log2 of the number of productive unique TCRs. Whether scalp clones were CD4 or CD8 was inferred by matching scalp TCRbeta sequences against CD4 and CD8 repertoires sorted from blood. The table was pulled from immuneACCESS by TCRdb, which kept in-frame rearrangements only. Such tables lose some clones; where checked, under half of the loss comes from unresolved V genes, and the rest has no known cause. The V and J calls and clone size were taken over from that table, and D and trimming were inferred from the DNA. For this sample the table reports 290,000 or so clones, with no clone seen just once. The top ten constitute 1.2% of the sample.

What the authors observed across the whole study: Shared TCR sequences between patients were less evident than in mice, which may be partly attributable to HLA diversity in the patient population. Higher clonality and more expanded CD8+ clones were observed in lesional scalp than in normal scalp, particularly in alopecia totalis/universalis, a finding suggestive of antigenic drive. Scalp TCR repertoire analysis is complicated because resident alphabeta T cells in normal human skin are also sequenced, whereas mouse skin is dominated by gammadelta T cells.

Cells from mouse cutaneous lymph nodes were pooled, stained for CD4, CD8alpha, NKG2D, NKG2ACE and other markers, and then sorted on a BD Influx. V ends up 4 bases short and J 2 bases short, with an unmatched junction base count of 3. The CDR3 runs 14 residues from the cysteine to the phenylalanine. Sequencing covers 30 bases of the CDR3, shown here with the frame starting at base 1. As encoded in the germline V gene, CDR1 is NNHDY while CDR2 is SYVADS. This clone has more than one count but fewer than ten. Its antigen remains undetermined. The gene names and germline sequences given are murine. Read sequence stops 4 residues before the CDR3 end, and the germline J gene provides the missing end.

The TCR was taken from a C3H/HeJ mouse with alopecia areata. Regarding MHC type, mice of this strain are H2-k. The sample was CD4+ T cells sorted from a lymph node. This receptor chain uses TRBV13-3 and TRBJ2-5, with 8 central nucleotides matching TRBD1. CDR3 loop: CASSRTGLQDTQYF. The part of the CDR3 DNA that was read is TGTGCCAGCAGTCGGACAGGGCTCCAAGAC.